Only one count was recorded for the clone carrying this T cell receptor beta chain. Antigen unknown. Donors were healthy HIV-negative adults without recently reported acute infections or vaccinations. This specimen belongs to a study of shared clonotypes between healthy human individuals. The study, taken as a whole, reports: Clonotypes not shared had lower generation probabilities than those common to all four donors.

The input for sorted-subset replicate PCRs was roughly 180 ng DNA, 30,000 or so T cell genomes. In the study's own analysis: There were no quality scores in the junction-only immunoSEQ sequences, so filtering differed. Only in-frame clones appear in the TCRdb table, and some are missing; sequencing was by immunoSEQ multiplex PCR. The V and J calls and the clone size are those of that table, but D and trimming were determined from the DNA. The sample records around 2.5 million clones, 80% to 95% being singletons. The sequencing sample was made of naive CD4+ T cells from PBMCs. Documented subset: CD45RA+ positively selected. This clonotype originated in a young man in good health. Some clones in this sample may be carry-over from other donors' samples.

CDR3 sequence reads: CASSLSGEGTEAFF. CDR3 bases: TGTGCCAGCAGCTTGTCCGGGGAGGGCACTGAAGCTTTCTTT. This chain uses TRBV5-8 with TRBJ1-1; D is undetermined. Germline CDR1 reads SGHTS; CDR2 reads YDEGEE. V gave up 1 base and J gave up 4 bases, with 11 bases separating them. The CDR3 loop spans 14 amino acids.